The present TCR beta chain was sequenced within a study of CD8 T cells in Susac syndrome. This clonotype was seen just once. Random hexamers were used to reverse transcribe the RNA input (about 0.45 to 1 ug). A single record per CDR3 protein comes from TCRdb applying MiXCR to the immunoSEQ multiplex PCR reads. The repertoire holds roughly 180,000 distinct CDR3 sequences, with 85% to 95% as singletons. J gave up 2 bases and V 3 bases, and 11 bases lay outside the gene matches. Germline CDR1 is LNHNV and CDR2 is YYDKDF (reference sequence). The CDR3 loop spans 17 amino acids. The material sequenced was CD4+ T cells from PBMCs. This clonotype was sampled from a human donor in good health. This rearrangement joins TRBV15 to TRBJ2-3; 7 bases line up with TRBD2. The CDR3 spells CATSRTRAGPITDTQYF. In DNA, the CDR3 is TGTGCCACCAGCAGGACAAGAGCGGGACCAATCACAGATACGCAGTATTTT.